The present entry profiles one TCR beta chain with its context. This specimen comes from a study of T cell changes during pregnancy in multiple sclerosis. Germline CDR1 and CDR2: SGHTA and FQGNSA. V was cut by 7 bases and J by 0 bases, with 13 bases left in between. The length of the CDR3 is 15 residues. Generated by immunoSEQ multiplex PCR, the TCRdb table keeps only in-frame clones and is missing some. The sample includes approximately 85,000 clones, just over 90% of them seen just once. The rearrangement links TRBV7-2 to TRBJ1-3, with TRBD1 as a possible D gene (6 bases). The sequences come from peripheral blood, collected in the first trimester of pregnancy. This clonotype was sampled from a female donor with multiple sclerosis, enrolled in a pregnancy study. CDR3 in amino acids: CASTGGGHSGNTIYF. The CDR3 DNA reads TGTGCCAGCACCGGGGGGGGGCACTCTGGAAACACCATATATTTT.